The source of this T cell receptor beta chain is a study of T cell changes during pregnancy in multiple sclerosis (dated by TCRdb to between 2019 and 2020). Some background on the complete study: Changes in the T cell repertoire over the course of pregnancy were examined in this study in women with multiple sclerosis.

Details on this clone: It has no known antigen specificity. No much larger clone is present one base from it, and per-base qualities are unavailable.

From its cysteine to its phenylalanine, the CDR3 spans 15 amino acids. Left in the record is the CDR3 DNA by itself, 45 bases read in frame from the first base. From V the trimming removes 1 base and from J it removes 2 bases, while the gene matches leave 2 bases of the junction unaccounted for. The germline V gene yields SGHRS for CDR1 and YFSETQ for CDR2. Receptors were amplified or captured by the immunoSEQ multiplex PCR assay. TCRdb's version of the immuneACCESS table is confined to in-frame rearrangements and falls short of the full clone set. An unresolved V gene accounts for under half of the shortfall where checked; the remainder is of unknown origin. The sample table records 80,000 to 130,000 clones; about 94% of these occur just once. The ten largest clones add up to over 0.8% of the sample.

The source of this sequence is a female donor with multiple sclerosis, enrolled in a pregnancy study. Sequenced here: peripheral blood, sampled before pregnancy. The chain couples TRBV5-1 to TRBJ2-3; the central 9 bases match TRBD2. The DNA sequence reads TGCGCCAGCAGCTTGATAGCGGGAGTCACAGATACGCAGTATTTT. Its product reads: CASSLIAGVTDTQYF.